This T cell receptor beta chain was sequenced in a study of T cell responses to AZD1222 COVID-19 vaccine. Study-level findings and limits: Baseline testing showed seropositivity in only a handful of AZD1222 recipients. Clonal diversity was possibly underestimated, and white British individuals and females predominated among donors. Targets within unmutated variant regions were reportedly found for nearly half of spike-specific TCRs.

Notes on this clone: The target antigen is unknown.

Profiled with immunoSEQ multiplex PCR; TCRdb holds only in-frame clones, not every one. The sample has some 150,000 clones; 80% to 95% are singletons. Between the trimmed V and J ends, which lost 7 bases and 2 bases, there was a span of 17 bases. CDR3 length: 15 residues. From germline, CDR1 is SNHLY and CDR2 FYNNEI. The material was peripheral blood, obtained on day 0 of MenACWY control vaccination. V usage is TRBV2 and J usage is TRBJ1-1; possible D gene TRBD1, 5 bases. The clonotype was recovered from an adult in good health. The CDR3 DNA reads as TGTGCCAGCACCAACCGAGTGGGGGTAAACACTGAAGCTTTCTTT. The encoded protein is CASTNRVGVNTEAFF.